A selection of T cell receptor beta chains follows, all from one sample in a study of tumor-infiltrating lymphocytes in primary liver carcinoma. TCRdb recomputed calls from the multiplex PCR reads with MiXCR, one row per CDR3 protein. The sample shows 50,000 to 65,000 distinct CDR3 sequences, roughly two thirds of them seen only once. What was sequenced was liver tumor tissue from sampling region 4. The receptors were sampled from a man aged 40-49 years with primary liver carcinoma and hepatitis B virus infection. Both conserved end residues are part of each CDR3. The D gene is left open where the match is weak. Not every row has a clone size; where given, it reads once, few, many or a size class.

D,size,J,V,DNA,CDR3
TRBD2,NA,TRBJ2-2,TRBV10-1,TGCGCCAGCAGGGAGGACGCGAGCGGGGCCGGGGACCTGTTTTTT,CASREDASGAGDLFF
TRBD2,NA,TRBJ2-1,TRBV7-9,TGTGCCAGCAGCCCACCGGGACTAGCGGGAGCCGAGCAGCTCTTC,CASSPPGLAGAEQLF
NA,NA,TRBJ1-5,TRBV4-3,TGCGCCAGCAACCAAGATCAGGGAGGGGGAAAGCCCCAGCATTTT,CASNQDQGGGKPQHF
TRBD1,NA,TRBJ2-1,TRBV29-1,TGCAGCGAGATCGAACAGGGGACCTACGATGAGCAGTTCTTC,CSEIEQGTYDEQFF
NA,NA,TRBJ2-7,TRBV10-1,TGCGCCAGCAGTGAACTGGCAAGATCATATGAGCAGTACTTC,CASSELARSYEQYF
NA,NA,TRBJ2-5,TRBV12-3/TRBV12-4,TGTGCCAGTAGTGGGACACTCTTAGGGTCAAAGACCCAGTACTTC,CASSGTLLGSKTQYF
NA,few,TRBJ2-5,TRBV10-3,TGTGCCATCAGTGAGGGACAGAACCAAGAGACCCAGCACTTC,CAISEGQNQETQHF
TRBD1,NA,TRBJ2-7,TRBV6-2/TRBV6-3,TGTACCAGCAACCCGGGACAGGGTTCCTACGGGCAGTACTTC,CTSNPGQGSYGQYF
NA,once,TRBJ2-6,TRBV11-2,TGTGCCAGCAGCTTAGATCTCGGGGCTGGACCCAACGTCCTGGCTTTT,CASSLDLGAGPNVLAF
TRBD1,NA,TRBJ1-5,TRBV6-6,TGTGCCAGCGCCGGGACAGGGACCGGAGGTGGCAATCAGCCCCAGCATTTT,CASAGTGTGGGNQPQHF
NA,many,TRBJ2-7,TRBV5-1,TGCGCCAGCAGCTCAGGGGCAGGTTACGAGCAGTACTTC,CASSSGAGYEQYF
TRBD1,NA,TRBJ2-6,TRBV4-2,TGTGCCAGCAGCCAAGCTGCGACAGGGGGGACTGGGGCCAGCGTCCTGACCTTC,CASSQAATGGTGASVLTF
NA,NA,TRBJ2-3,TRBV29-1,TGCAGCATTGGAGCAGAGGGGCGCACAGATACACAGTATTTT,CSIGAEGRTDTQYF
NA,few,TRBJ2-2,TRBV6-6,TGTGCCAGCAACAAGAACACCGGGGAGCCGTTTTTT,CASNKNTGEPFF
NA,NA,TRBJ1-2,TRBV6-6,TGTGTCAGCAGTAATATGGGGGATGGCTACACCTTC,CVSSNMGDGYTF
NA,NA,TRBJ2-6,TRBV5-4,TGTGCCAGCAGACCGGACATAACTGGGGCCAACGTCCTGAGTTTC,CASRPDITGANVLSF
NA,NA,TRBJ2-7,TRBV7-8,TGTGCCAGCAGCGATACCGGGACTCTCCACGAGCGGTACTTC,CASSDTGTLHERYF
NA,NA,TRBJ2-7,TRBV11-2,TGCGCCAGCAGCTCCGGAGAGGCTAGCGAGCAGTACTTC,CASSSGEASEQYF
NA,many,TRBJ2-5,TRBV5-6,TGTGCCAGCAGCTCACCGGTCGGGGGAGAGACCCAGTACTTC,CASSSPVGGETQYF
NA,NA,TRBJ2-1,TRBV13,TGTACCAGCAGCTCACTGCCCAATGAGCAGTTATTC,CTSSSLPNEQLF
NA,once,TRBJ2-3,TRBV11-2,TGTGCCAGCAGCCACTGGACCACAGATACGCAGTATTTT,CASSHWTTDTQYF
TRBD1,NA,TRBJ2-1,TRBV4-3,TGCGCCAGCAGCCAAAATCCCTCGGACAGGTGCTACGATGAGCAGTTCTTC,CASSQNPSDRCYDEQFF
TRBD2,NA,TRBJ2-3,TRBV6-6,TGTGCCAACAGATGCAGCGGGAATACAGATACGCAGTATTTT,CANRCSGNTDTQYF
NA,NA,TRBJ1-3,TRBV30,TGTACCCGGAGTGTAAATGGTAGAAACACCATATATTTT,CTRSVNGRNTIYF
NA,few,TRBJ2-5,TRBV5-6,TGTGCCAGCAGCTTGGAGGCCAGCCAAAAGACCCAGTACTTC,CASSLEASQKTQYF
TRBD2,NA,TRBJ2-3,TRBV7-9,TGTGCCAGCAGCCGAACAAGCGGGGGGACTAGCACAGATACGCAGTATTTT,CASSRTSGGTSTDTQYF
TRBD2,NA,TRBJ2-1,TRBV29-1,TGCAGCGTCCAAGCGGGAAACTCCTACAATGAGCAGTTCTTC,CSVQAGNSYNEQFF
NA,NA,TRBJ1-4,TRBV6-2/TRBV6-3,TGTGCCAGCAGATCCGAGACCGAGGCTGAAAAACTGTTTTTT,CASRSETEAEKLFF
NA,NA,TRBJ2-6,TRBV10-3,TGTGCCATCAGTGTGGGAAGGCACAGGGCCAACGTCCTGACTTTC,CAISVGRHRANVLTF
NA,many,TRBJ2-7,TRBV4-1,TGCGCCAGCAGCCAAGTTGGGCAGTACGAGCAGTACTTC,CASSQVGQYEQYF
TRBD2,few,TRBJ2-1,TRBV11-1,TGTGCCAGCAGCAAGGGACTAGCGAAACGGGGTGAGCAGTTCTTC,CASSKGLAKRGEQFF
TRBD2,NA,TRBJ2-2,TRBV6-6,TGTGCCATCAGTTACATGGGAACGGGACTAGCGGGAGCTAAGTCCGGGGAGCTGTTTTTT,CAISYMGTGLAGAKSGELFF
TRBD2,few,TRBJ2-3,TRBV9,TGTGCCAGCAGCTCCGGACTAGCCATGACTGCGCAGTATTTT,CASSSGLAMTAQYF
TRBD2,many,TRBJ2-1,TRBV6-6,TGTGCCAGCAGTTACTCGACTAGCGGGAGCTCCTACAATGAGCAGTTCTTC,CASSYSTSGSSYNEQFF
NA,NA,TRBJ2-2,TRBV4-2,TGTGCCAGCAGCCAAGATCTTGGGACTGTGTACACCGGGGAGCTGTTTTTC,CASSQDLGTVYTGELFF
NA,NA,TRBJ1-1,TRBV11-2,TGTGCAAGCAGTTTAGCGGCCTTCGACACTGAAGCTTTCTTT,CASSLAAFDTEAFF
NA,NA,TRBJ2-7,TRBV23-1,TGCGCCAGCAGTCACACTTGCCAGGAGAATGGATGGTCACGCTACGAGCAGTACTTC,CASSHTCQENGWSRYEQYF
TRBD2,few,TRBJ2-3,TRBV4-2,TGTGCCAGCAGCCATCTCCAGGGGACTAGCGGGAGCGAACGCACAGATACGCAGTATTTT,CASSHLQGTSGSERTDTQYF
TRBD1,NA,TRBJ1-1,TRBV6-1,TGTGCCAGCAGTGCACTCCCGGGACAGGGATGGGCTTTCTTT,CASSALPGQGWAFF
TRBD2,few,TRBJ2-5,TRBV6-5,TGTGCCAGCAGCCTCGGGACTAGCGGGAACGAGACCCAGTACTTC,CASSLGTSGNETQYF
NA,NA,TRBJ1-2,TRBV19,TGTGCCAGCCGAGACATGTCGAGCTATGGCTACACCTTC,CASRDMSSYGYTF
TRBD2,NA,TRBJ2-7,TRBV5-4,TGTGCCAGCAGCTTCGTAGCGGGACTAGCGGACGTTGAGGAGTACTTC,CASSFVAGLADVEEYF
NA,few,TRBJ2-3,TRBV7-2,TGTGCCAGTAGCTGGACAGACACAGATACGCAGTATTTT,CASSWTDTDTQYF
TRBD2,NA,TRBJ2-1,TRBV24-1,TGTGCCACCAGTAGGGCCTCGGGCGGGCTAGCGGGAGATGAGCAGTTCTTC,CATSRASGGLAGDEQFF
NA,few,TRBJ2-1,TRBV19,TGTGCCAGCCGTTGGGGCTCCCCGAAGGATGAGCAGTTCTTC,CASRWGSPKDEQFF
NA,few,TRBJ1-5,TRBV28,TGTGCCAGCAGTTCCGGGACTGGATACTATAGCAGTCAGCCCCAGCATTTT,CASSSGTGYYSSQPQHF
TRBD2,NA,TRBJ2-1,TRBV6-2/TRBV6-3,TGTGCCAGCAGTATAAGGACTAGCGGTGAAGGGCAGTTCTTC,CASSIRTSGEGQFF
TRBD1,once,TRBJ2-5,TRBV11-1,TGTGCCAGCGACGGACAGGTGGAGGTGGAGACCCAGTACTTC,CASDGQVEVETQYF
NA,NA,TRBJ2-1,TRBV6-5,TGTGCCAGCAGAATAGGGTATGAGCAGTCCTTC,CASRIGYEQSF
NA,NA,TRBJ1-2,TRBV4-2,TGTGCCAGCAACCAAGTAAAGGATAACTATGGCTACACCTTT,CASNQVKDNYGYTF
NA,NA,TRBJ2-5,TRBV29-1,TGCAGCGGTATGGACTGTGGAGAGACCCAGTGCTTC,CSGMDCGETQCF
TRBD2,NA,TRBJ2-3,TRBV5-5,TGTGTCAGCAGCCCGACCGGGAGTAGCGGGAGTGGAGATACGCAGTATTTT,CVSSPTGSSGSGDTQYF
NA,NA,TRBJ2-1,TRBV11-1,TGTACCAGCAGCACAGTCGGGACTGTCAAATCTCCTATCTGGAATAAGCAGTTCTTC,CTSSTVGTVKSPIWNKQFF
TRBD2,NA,TRBJ2-7,TRBV10-3,TGTGCCATCACTAAATGGTCGGGACTAGCGGGAGGGTTCTCCTACGAGCAGTACTTC,CAITKWSGLAGGFSYEQYF